A single sample is the source of the 14 T cell receptor beta chains below, sequenced in a study of cytomegalovirus exposure and HLA in healthy donors. A multiplex PCR was run with 60 Vbeta primers and 13 Jbeta primers. The method was immunoSEQ multiplex PCR; TCRdb's version includes in-frame clones alone and lacks a portion of them. In the table there are roughly 200,000 clones, around 85% of which are singletons. The sequenced sample consisted of PBMCs. These receptors all stem from a woman between 45 and 65 years old in good health and CMV-seronegative.

V gene TRBV5-8 combines with J gene TRBJ1-3; 8 nucleotides match TRBD1. Trimming cost V 3 bases and J 6 bases; bases outside gene matches: 5. Germline CDR1 is SGHTS and CDR2 is YDEGEE. CDR3 length: 14 residues. In DNA form, the CDR3 reads TGTGCCAGCAGCTCGACAGGGGCGCTAAACACCATATATTTT. Translation: CASSSTGALNTIYF.

CDR3 sequence (DNA): TGCGCCAGCAGTGAGTTACTCCAAGAGACCCAGTACTTC. As protein: CASSELLQETQYF. The chain is built from TRBV10-1 and TRBJ2-5; D is uncertain. CDR1 WNHNN and CDR2 SYGVQD come from the germline V gene (reference sequence). The CDR3 contains 13 residues. V shed 1 base and J shed 1 base, with 4 bases lying between them.

This clone appeared once. V is TRBV7-6 and J is TRBJ2-2, with a tentative D call TRBD2 (6 bases). Trimming took 10 bases from V and 5 from J, leaving 20 bases between them. Germline V gene data show CDR1 as SGHVS and CDR2 as FNYEAQ. The CDR3 is 15 amino acids. CDR3 in amino acids: CATIPSGLRTGELFF. DNA of the CDR3: TGTGCCACCATACCTTCGGGACTCCGTACCGGGGAGCTGTTTTTT.

The rearrangement links TRBV5-4 to TRBJ2-1; 10 positions match TRBD2. The junction had 9 bases not matched to a gene; V was cut back by 7 bases and J by 5 bases. CDR1 and CDR2 from the germline V gene are SGHNT and YYREEE (reference sequence). CDR3 length: 15 residues. The CDR3 protein is CASAQTSGVNNEQFF. For the CDR3, the DNA is TGTGCCAGCGCTCAAACTAGCGGGGTGAACAATGAGCAGTTCTTC.

V and J are TRBV4-3 and TRBJ1-3; weak D call: TRBD1 (5 bases). Trimming stripped 5 bases from V and 1 base from J, with 18 bases between. Germline V gene lookup returns CDR1 LGHNA and CDR2 YSLEER. The CDR3 has 17 amino acids. The CDR3 DNA is TGCGCCAGCAGCACCGAGGAGGGGCGTATTTCTGGAAACACCATATATTTT. It encodes CASSTEEGRISGNTIYF.

The chain couples TRBV5-4 to TRBJ1-2, with D possibly matching TRBD1 (6 bases). The CDR3 extends over 14 amino acids. CDR1 is SGHNT, CDR2 YYREEE, per germline (reference sequence). The V end was cut by 4 bases, the J end by 5 bases, with 15 bases between. The CDR3 nucleotides are TGTGCCAGCAGCCTTGGGGGGGGCCAGTATGGCTACACCTTC. As protein: CASSLGGGQYGYTF.

The chain employs TRBV2 and TRBJ2-5; D perhaps matches TRBD1 (5 bases). The end of the DNA is better explained by TRBJ2-7, so the J call may be wrong. Germline V gene sequence: CDR1 SNHLY, CDR2 FYNNEI. The length of the CDR3 is 12 residues. Here the CDR3 reads CASSVGQTEQYF. In DNA, the CDR3 is TGTGCCAGCAGTGTGGGGCAGACCGAGCAGTACTTC.

The chain employs TRBV19 and TRBJ2-7, with 14 bases identical to TRBD2. This CDR3 region has 13 residues. Germline assignment: CDR1 LNHDA and CDR2 SQIVND (reference sequence). V lost 6 bases to trimming and J lost 9 bases; unmatched junction nucleotides: 4. This CDR3 reads CASRGLAGEVQYF. The CDR3 DNA reads TGTGCCAGTAGGGGACTAGCGGGAGAGGTGCAGTACTTC.

The chain couples TRBV6-5 to TRBJ1-1; unclear D gene. The CDR3 is 15 residues long. CDR1 is MNHEY and CDR2 is SVGAGI in the germline V gene. V was pared by 7 bases and J by 0 bases, with 15 bases between. CDR3 nucleotides: TGTGCCAGCATTAAGGCGGCTGGGTTGAACACTGAAGCTTTCTTT. This encodes CASIKAAGLNTEAFF.

The rearrangement joins TRBV5-1 to TRBJ2-7; TRBD2 matches at 7 bases. CDR3 length equals 15 residues. CDR1 and CDR2 from the germline V gene are SGHRS and YFSETQ. The V gene end was trimmed by 4 bases and the J gene end by 6 bases; junction bases not matched to a gene: 13. The CDR3: CASSIQGVGRAEQYF. CDR3 DNA sequence: TGCGCCAGCAGCATTCAAGGGGTGGGGAGGGCCGAGCAGTACTTC. Combining the CDR3 with reference TRBV5-1 and TRBJ2-7 gives the whole variable domain KAGVTQTPRYLIKTRGQQVTLSCSPISGHRSVSWYQQTPGQGLQFLFEYFSETQRNKGNFPGRFSGRQFSNSRSEMNVSTLELGDSALYLCASSIQGVGRAEQYFGPGTRLTVT.

The rearrangement uses TRBV6-5 and TRBJ2-7; possibly TRBD2 for D (6 bases). CDR1 is MNHEY, CDR2 SVGAGI, per germline. With 6 bases removed from V and 0 bases from J, the gap between germline ends came to 15 bases. The CDR3 is 15 amino acids. CDR3 residues: CASSRGTSLSYEQYF. The CDR3 nucleotides are TGTGCCAGCAGCCGCGGGACTTCCCTCTCCTACGAGCAGTACTTC.

The chain links TRBV7-9 to TRBJ2-7; D is perhaps TRBD1 (6 bases). Germline assignment: CDR1 SEHNR and CDR2 FQNEAQ (reference sequence). V lost 1 base and J lost 7, with 17 bases in between. This CDR3 comprises 15 residues. The CDR3 spells CASSLGFDSQGEQYF. CDR3 nucleotides: TGTGCCAGCAGCTTAGGGTTTGACTCCCAGGGGGAGCAGTACTTC.

This clone appeared a few times. The chain is built from TRBV5-6 and TRBJ2-1; 10 nucleotides line up with TRBD2. The V gene's germline CDR1 is SGHDT and CDR2 YYEEEE. The CDR3 covers 13 residues. The junction had 5 bases not matched to a gene; V was cut back by 2 bases and J by 12 bases. For the CDR3, the DNA is TGTGCCAGCAGCTTTCGAGCGGGAGGGGCGCAGTTCTTC. Translated: CASSFRAGGAQFF.

The chain is built from TRBV5-1 and TRBJ1-2, with 7 bases lining up with TRBD1. V shed 3 bases and J 5 bases; nucleotides not matched to a gene: 1. In germline, CDR1 is SGHRS, CDR2 YFSETQ. The CDR3 is made up of 12 amino acids. The CDR3 sequence is CASSSGQYGYTF. Written as DNA, the CDR3 is TGCGCCAGCAGCTCGGGACAGTATGGCTACACCTTC.